Shown below are 32 T cell receptor beta chains from a single sample sequenced in a study of OX40 agonist ivuxolimab in advanced cancers. Method: immunoSEQ multiplex PCR; TCRdb's copy keeps in-frame clones and lacks some. The table has about 110,000 clones, 85% to 95% seen once; the top ten hold roughly 0.61%. This specimen consisted of CD4+ or CD8+ T cells sorted from blood, obtained in a trial of the OX40 agonist ivuxolimab. These receptors were collected from an adult with an advanced solid tumor such as melanoma, head and neck, liver or kidney cancer.

The gene calls are TRBV19 and TRBJ1-5, with 7 bases that match TRBD1. This CDR3 has 14 residues. Germline V lookup: CDR1 LNHDA, CDR2 SQIVND (reference sequence). The V segment lost 6 bases and the J segment 3 bases; nucleotides outside the gene matches: 5. The DNA of the CDR3 is TGTGCCAGTAGGGACAGGAGTGACAATCAGCCCCAGCATTTT. Translation gives CASRDRSDNQPQHF.

The chain couples TRBV30 to TRBJ1-1; D may be TRBD1 (5 bases). V lost 3 bases, J lost 7 bases, and 9 bases lay in between. This CDR3 region has 11 residues. The V gene's germline CDR1 is GTSNPN and CDR2 SVGIG (reference sequence). The CDR3 is CAWRGPLEAFF. The CDR3 nucleotides read TGTGCCTGGAGGGGGCCACTTGAAGCTTTCTTT.

This chain joins TRBV5-6 and TRBJ2-5; possibly TRBD2 for D (6 bases). Looked up from germline, CDR1 is SGHDT and CDR2 is YYEEEE. V lost 4 bases to trimming and J lost 4 bases, with 17 bases between them. The CDR3 runs to 15 residues. The CDR3 DNA is TGTGCCAGCAGCAAACACGGGGGAGGAGGAGAGACCCAGTACTTC. Protein sequence: CASSKHGGGGETQYF.

The chain couples TRBV11-2 to TRBJ1-2, with TRBD1 as a possible D gene (5 bases). V lost 0 bases to trimming and J lost 3 bases, with 17 bases between them. CDR3 size: 17 residues. Germline V gene lookup returns CDR1 SGHAT and CDR2 FQNNGV. CDR3 coding DNA: TGTGCCAGCAGCTTAGACCCTCTAGGGGATTTGGACTATGGCTACACCTTC. Translation gives CASSLDPLGDLDYGYTF.

This clone appeared a single time. V usage is TRBV10-3 and J usage is TRBJ2-1, with 12 bases lining up with TRBD2. CDR3 length: 15 amino acids. Germline V CDR1 and CDR2: ENHRY, SYGVKD. The V gene end was trimmed by 5 bases and the J gene end by 8 bases; junction bases not matched to a gene: 7. CDR3 in amino acids: CAISKTSGGPDEQFF. As DNA, the CDR3 is TGTGCCATCAGTAAGACTAGCGGGGGTCCGGATGAGCAGTTCTTC.

Comment on this clone: Other DNA sequences from this sample encode an identical CDR3 as well. The V call is TRBV5-6, the J call TRBJ2-7, with D unresolved. CDR3 length: 14 residues. Trimming stripped 2 bases from V and 3 bases from J, with 12 bases between. The germline V gene has CDR1 SGHDT and CDR2 YYEEEE. The DNA of the CDR3 is TGTGCCAGCAGCTTTGGGCAGGTCAGCTACGAGCAGTACTTC. Translated, it gives CASSFGQVSYEQYF.

The chain combines TRBV30 with TRBJ2-7; 8 positions agree with TRBD1. Germline V gene data show CDR1 as GTSNPN and CDR2 as SVGIG (reference sequence). Trimming removed 0 bases from V and 7 bases from J; junction bases left unmatched: 14. This CDR3 spans 16 amino acids. In DNA form, the CDR3 reads TGTGCCTGGAGTGTGGGGCGAGCCAGGGGGCAAATGGAGCAGTACTTC. The encoded protein is CAWSVGRARGQMEQYF.

The chain carries TRBV28 and TRBJ2-7; D might be TRBD1 or TRBD2, each matching 5 bases. Germline CDR1 reads MDHEN; CDR2 reads SYDVKM. The CDR3 length is 14 residues. V was trimmed by 6 bases and J by 0 bases, leaving 12 bases between them. CDR3 protein: CASSSGPNSYEQYF. CDR3 coding DNA: TGTGCCAGCAGCTCGGGACCGAACTCCTACGAGCAGTACTTC. Drawing the rest from reference TRBV28 and TRBJ2-7, the complete variable domain is DVKVTQSSRYLVKRTGEKVFLECVQDMDHENMFWYRQDPGLGLRLIYFSYDVKMKEKGDIPEGYSVSREKKERFSLILESASTNQTSMYLCASSSGPNSYEQYFGPGTRLTVT.

The chain combines TRBV11-2 with TRBJ2-5, with TRBD2 as a possible D gene (6 bases). CDR3 size: 15 residues. Deletions cut 4 bases from V and 2 bases from J, with 14 bases between. Germline CDR1 reads SGHAT; CDR2 reads FQNNGV. CDR3 coding DNA: TGTGCCAGCAGCTCGCGCGGGGAAGGGCAAGAGACCCAGTACTTC. It encodes CASSSRGEGQETQYF. The full variable domain, its missing parts supplied by reference TRBV11-2 and TRBJ2-5, is EAGVAQSPRYKIIEKRQSVAFWCNPISGHATLYWYQQILGQGPKLLIQFQNNGVVDDSQLPKDRFSAERLKGVDSTLKIQPAKLEDSAVYLCASSSRGEGQETQYFGPGTRLLVL.

The genes are TRBV7-9 and TRBJ2-3; 9 bases map to TRBD2. V shed 4 bases and J 1 base; nucleotides not matched to a gene: 15. The CDR3 loop spans 19 amino acids. Looked up from germline, CDR1 is SEHNR and CDR2 is FQNEAQ (reference sequence). CDR3 in DNA: TGTGCCAGCAGCTCCCCCCGGGGAGCGGGGGGATCGGGCACAGATACGCAGTATTTT. As protein: CASSSPRGAGGSGTDTQYF.

In DNA form, the CDR3 reads TGCGCCAGCAGCCAAGTCGGCCTTTTTCTTAGCAATCAGCCCCAGCATTTT. Encoded protein: CASSQVGLFLSNQPQHF. The rearrangement joins TRBV4-1 to TRBJ1-5; D is unresolved. The CDR3 length is 17 residues. Trimming took off 1 base at V and 0 bases at J, with 13 bases between the two ends. Per the germline V gene, CDR1 is MGHRA and CDR2 is YSYEKL.

This rearrangement joins TRBV11-3 to TRBJ2-7; a weak D match, TRBD1 (6 bases). CDR1 SGHNT and CDR2 YENEEA come from the germline V gene. V lost 5 bases, J lost 4 bases, and 15 bases lay in between. The CDR3 contains 14 residues. The CDR3 DNA follows: TGTGCCAGCAGCCCAGGGGAGATTGAATACGAGCAGTACTTC. This sequence encodes CASSPGEIEYEQYF.

The chain recombines TRBV27 with TRBJ2-3, with 7 bases identical to TRBD2. CDR3 length: 16 residues. Germline V CDR1 and CDR2: MNHEY, SMNVEV (reference sequence). Losses at the gene ends were 4 bases for V and 4 bases for J; bases not matched to a gene: 11. The CDR3 DNA reads as TGTGCCAGCAGTTATCGGGCCCTAGCGGACCCAGATACGCAGTATTTT. The encoded protein is CASSYRALADPDTQYF.

This clone was recorded once. This chain links TRBV5-8 with TRBJ1-2; 8 nucleotides align to TRBD1. In germline, CDR1 is SGHTS, CDR2 YDEGEE. CDR3 length: 15 amino acids. J gave up 1 base and V 3 bases, and 5 bases lay outside the gene matches. The CDR3 DNA reads as TGTGCCAGCAGCTCAGACAGGGGCGATAACTATGGCTACACCTTC. It is translated as CASSSDRGDNYGYTF.

CDR3 protein: CASSSPRDRGLSYEQYF. The CDR3 DNA reads TGTGCCAGCAGCTCCCCTAGGGACAGGGGGCTGTCCTACGAGCAGTACTTC. The chain links TRBV7-8 to TRBJ2-7, with 12 positions matching TRBD1. Germline V lookup: CDR1 SGHVS, CDR2 FQNEAQ. The V gene end was trimmed by 4 bases and the J gene end by 1 base; junction bases not matched to a gene: 8. The CDR3 extends over 17 amino acids.

The chain links TRBV30 to TRBJ1-1; D is unresolved. This CDR3 has 13 residues. V was clipped by 3 bases and J by 1 base, with 9 bases between them. Germline V lookup: CDR1 GTSNPN, CDR2 SVGIG (reference sequence). CDR3 coding DNA: TGTGCCTGGAGCTACGAGGCGAACACTGAAGCTTTCTTT. Translation: CAWSYEANTEAFF. The complete variable domain, with remaining parts taken from reference TRBV30 and TRBJ1-1, reads SQTIHQWPATLVQPVGSPLSLECTVEGTSNPNLYWYRQAAGRGLQLLFYSVGIGQISSEVPQNLSASRPQDRQFILSSKKLLLSDSGFYLCAWSYEANTEAFFGQGTRLTVV.

This clone was picked up one time. This chain connects TRBV6-5 to TRBJ2-5; D call uncertain. Deletions cut 0 bases from V and 3 bases from J, with 8 bases between. The CDR3 runs 14 residues. Germline V gene sequence: CDR1 MNHEY, CDR2 SVGAGI. The CDR3 protein is CASSYSYFEETQYF. The CDR3, as DNA: TGTGCCAGCAGTTACTCTTACTTCGAAGAGACCCAGTACTTC.

The chain uses TRBV15 and TRBJ1-2; D remains ambiguous. Trimming removed 3 bases at V and 8 bases at J, with 10 bases between. CDR1 and CDR2 from the germline V gene are LNHNV and YYDKDF (reference sequence). CDR3 length: 12 residues. CDR3 loop: CATSSYNGGYTF. As DNA, the CDR3 is TGTGCCACCAGCAGTTACAATGGAGGCTACACCTTC. Using reference TRBV15 and TRBJ1-2 for the parts outside the CDR3, the full variable domain is DAMVIQNPRYQVTQFGKPVTLSCSQTLNHNVMYWYQQKSSQAPKLLFHYYDKDFNNEADTPDNFQSRRPNTSFCFLDIRSPGLGDTAMYLCATSSYNGGYTFGSGTRLTVV.

The chain is built from TRBV7-9 and TRBJ2-3, with 8 bases that match TRBD2. The CDR3 spans 15 residues. Germline assignment: CDR1 SEHNR and CDR2 FQNEAQ (reference sequence). The trim removed 0 bases at V and 1 base at J, leaving 0 bases unmatched. The CDR3 nucleotides read TGTGCCAGCAGCTTAGCACTAGCGGGCACAGATACGCAGTATTTT. It codes for CASSLALAGTDTQYF.

This sequence joins TRBV7-3 and TRBJ2-3; D may be TRBD1 (5 bases). This CDR3 is 13 amino acids long. The V and J ends lost 5 bases and 6 bases respectively, with 12 bases between them. Germline V gives CDR1 SGHTA, CDR2 FQGTGA. The CDR3 here is CASSLGLWDTQYF. In DNA, the CDR3 is TGTGCCAGCAGCCTGGGGCTTTGGGATACGCAGTATTTT.

The chain carries TRBV5-1 and TRBJ1-4; no reliable D call. The germline CDR1 and CDR2 sequences are SGHRS and YFSETQ. Trimming removed 0 bases at V and 4 bases at J, with 7 bases between. The CDR3 is 14 residues long. The CDR3 loop is CASSLAGYNEKLFF. Written as DNA, the CDR3 is TGCGCCAGCAGCTTGGCAGGTTATAATGAAAAACTGTTTTTT.

The chain recombines TRBV9 with TRBJ1-1; TRBD1 might be the D (6 bases). In germline, CDR1 is SGDLS, CDR2 YYNGEE. The CDR3 extends over 14 amino acids. V was shortened by 4 bases and J by 2 bases, with 12 bases between the two germline ends. In DNA, the CDR3 is TGTGCCAGCAGCCGTGAACAGGGAAACACTGAAGCTTTCTTT. Translating it yields CASSREQGNTEAFF.

This clone showed up just a few times. V gene TRBV13 combines with J gene TRBJ1-6, with D perhaps matching TRBD1 (5 bases). Trimming took off 1 base at V and 8 bases at J, with 15 bases between the two ends. The germline V gene encodes CDR1 PRHDT and CDR2 FYEKMQ (reference sequence). The CDR3 runs 16 residues. The CDR3 region has the DNA TGTGCCAGCAGCTTAGCTGGGCCCCTGGGGGATTCACCCCTCCACTTT. It is translated as CASSLAGPLGDSPLHF.

V and J are TRBV6-6 and TRBJ1-5; no definite D call. CDR1 is MNHNY and CDR2 is SVGAGI in the germline V gene (reference sequence). This CDR3 has 16 residues. V was pared by 5 bases and J by 2 bases, with 16 bases between. The CDR3 loop reads CASSTTGGLGNQPQHF. As DNA, the CDR3 is TGTGCCAGCAGTACGACCGGAGGGCTTGGCAATCAGCCCCAGCATTTT.

The table lists this clone with a count of one. The CDR3 reads CASSSLGDFSYEQYF. In nucleotides, the CDR3 is TGTGCCAGCAGTAGTTTAGGGGACTTTTCCTACGAGCAGTACTTC. This chain joins TRBV2 and TRBJ2-7; tentatively, D is TRBD2 (6 bases). Germline V gives CDR1 SNHLY, CDR2 FYNNEI. V was trimmed by 5 bases and J by 1 base, leaving 15 bases between them. The CDR3 contains 15 residues.

The chain links TRBV5-4 to TRBJ2-5; 7 nucleotides agree with TRBD2. Germline V gene data show CDR1 as SGHNT and CDR2 as YYREEE (reference sequence). This CDR3 contains 16 residues. J gave up 4 bases and V 3 bases, and 12 bases lay outside the gene matches. The CDR3 DNA is TGTGCCAGCAGCTGGGGGGGGACCTCCCAGCGAGAGACCCAGTACTTC. It is translated as CASSWGGTSQRETQYF.

The rearrangement joins TRBV5-6 to TRBJ2-1; the D is unclear. V was pared by 5 bases and J by 4 bases, with 16 bases between. Germline V lookup: CDR1 SGHDT, CDR2 YYEEEE. The CDR3 is made up of 15 amino acids. Written as DNA, the CDR3 is TGTGCCAGCAGTTCAACGGCAAGAGGTTACAATGAGCAGTTCTTC. Translation gives CASSSTARGYNEQFF. Together with reference TRBV5-6 and TRBJ2-1, the CDR3 gives the full variable domain: DAGVTQSPTHLIKTRGQQVTLRCSPKSGHDTVSWYQQALGQGPQFIFQYYEEEERQRGNFPDRFSGHQFPNYSSELNVNALLLGDSALYLCASSSTARGYNEQFFGPGTRLTVL.

V gene TRBV6-6 combines with J gene TRBJ2-1; 10 bases match TRBD2. Germline V gives CDR1 MNHNY, CDR2 SVGAGI (reference sequence). This CDR3 has 15 amino acids. Losses at the gene ends were 2 bases for V and 10 bases for J; bases not matched to a gene: 8. CDR3 sequence (DNA): TGTGCCAGCAGTTACGAAAGCGGGGGGGCCCGCGAGCAGTTCTTC. Translated: CASSYESGGAREQFF.

The gene calls are TRBV19 and TRBJ1-2; 9 bases match TRBD1. Germline V gene data show CDR1 as LNHDA and CDR2 as SQIVND (reference sequence). Trimming at V came to 3 bases and at J to 9 bases, leaving 5 bases not matched to a gene. This CDR3 has 13 residues. CDR3 sequence reads: CASSMGTGYRYTF. Written as DNA, the CDR3 is TGTGCCAGTAGTATGGGGACAGGGTATCGCTACACCTTC.

This clone was seen more than once but under ten times. The rearrangement links TRBV11-2 to TRBJ2-7; TRBD1 aligns across 10 bases. Germline trimming cut 6 bases from V and 4 bases from J; bases unmatched to any gene: 3. The CDR3 is made up of 13 amino acids. Germline values: CDR1 SGHAT, CDR2 FQNNGV. The CDR3 DNA is TGTGCCAGCAGGTGGACAGGGGGGTACGAGCAGTACTTC. Translation: CASRWTGGYEQYF.

The V gene is TRBV6-5, the J gene TRBJ2-2; TRBD2 agrees at 7 bases. The germline V gene encodes CDR1 MNHEY and CDR2 SVGAGI. The CDR3 is 15 residues long. The junction had 6 bases not matched to a gene; V was cut back by 8 bases and J by 0 bases. Written as DNA, the CDR3 is TGTGCCAGCTCCTATGGACTAGCGAACACCGGGGAGCTGTTTTTT. It encodes CASSYGLANTGELFF.

The chain couples TRBV6-1 to TRBJ2-2, with D possibly TRBD2 on 5 matching bases. The length of the CDR3 is 15 residues. The germline V gene encodes CDR1 MNHNS and CDR2 SASEGT. Trimming took 3 bases from V and 8 from J, leaving 16 bases between them. In DNA, the CDR3 is TGTGCCAGCAGTGAGCCTAGGAGGTTAGCTGGGGAGCTGTTTTTT. This gives the protein CASSEPRRLAGELFF.